Given below is one T cell receptor beta chain in context. This record comes from a study of blood T cell repertoires in COVID-19. The protocol was immunoSEQ multiplex PCR, while the TCRdb copy is restricted to in-frame clones and leaves out a portion. The data hold roughly 250,000 clones, with about nine tenths observed a single time. The germline gives CDR1 LNHDA, CDR2 SQIVND (reference sequence). The CDR3 spans 14 residues. V lost 2 bases, J lost 6 bases, and 6 bases stayed unmatched. The TCR was taken from a man aged 55-75 years who had recovered from COVID-19. This chain connects TRBV19 to TRBJ2-7; 8 positions agree with TRBD1. The sequencing sample was made of peripheral blood. The CDR3 reads CASSILRGQGEQYF. The CDR3 nucleotides read TGTGCCAGTAGTATACTCAGGGGGCAAGGCGAGCAGTACTTC.